This TCR beta chain was sequenced in a study of cytomegalovirus exposure and HLA in healthy donors. Across the whole study: In an early release, HLA-typed donors contributed 80 million to 95 million unique TCR sequences. Of a few hundred genotyped donors, roughly 76% grouped in the Caucasian-associated ancestry cluster. Study conclusions and caveats: A later analysis found that most CMV-associated TCR beta chains appeared HLA-restricted.

The ends were cut back, 4 bases at V and 1 base at J, with 10 bases in the middle. The length of the CDR3 is 14 residues. Germline lookup yields CDR1 SGHDN and CDR2 FVKESK. Worth noting for this clone: The antigen remains unidentified.

PCR used 60 Vbeta primers and 13 Jbeta primers. TCRdb's copy holds only in-frame clones and misses some; the assay was immunoSEQ multiplex PCR. In the table there are around 130,000 clones, about three quarters of which are singletons. The source material was PBMCs. The clonotype was recovered from a human donor in good health. The chain recombines TRBV14 with TRBJ2-5; maybe TRBD1 (6 bases). The CDR3 nucleotides are TGTGCCAGCAGCCGGGACACCATCCAAGAGACCCAGTACTTC. Protein: CASSRDTIQETQYF.